This TCR beta chain is from a study of T cells expressing NK-cell markers (dated by TCRdb to about 2020). About the investigation overall: TCR beta-chain repertoires were profiled in sorted CD3+CD56+NKG2C+, CD3+CD56+NKG2C- and CD3+CD56-NKG2C+ T-cell subsets from about 8 donors. Seven of the eight sequenced donors were HCMV-seropositive and one was HCMV-seronegative. The eight sequenced donors were randomly selected healthy volunteers, three men and five women. Sequencing of the libraries produced 2 x 150 bp reads on Illumina HiSeq 2000/2500, MiSeq or NextSeq. The study at large found these results: In six donors, the dominant CD3+CD56+NKG2C+ clonotypes ranked among the top 10 CD8+ clonotypes, making up roughly 1.0-8% of CD8+ T cells. Whether the expanded NKG2C-expressing T cell clones were specific for HCMV antigens was left unclear. Those dominant clonotypes were again the most abundant among CD3+CD56-NKG2C+ cells in a handful of donors, at roughly 28.3-65%.

CDR1 KGHSH and CDR2 LQKENI are derived from the germline V gene. The CDR3 spans 18 residues, from the cysteine through the phenylalanine. No DNA was logged. A commercial ELISA kit detecting HCMV-specific IgG in serum was used to determine HCMV serostatus. Ficoll density gradient centrifugation was used to isolate peripheral blood mononuclear cells from blood. On this clonotype itself: Its binding antigen is unknown.

The instrument given in TCRdb is Illumina HiSeq 2000. TCR beta cDNA libraries were made by 5'RACE template switching that added a universal primer site and unique molecular identifiers. cDNA synthesis was primed from the TCR beta constant segment and was followed by two successive PCR amplification steps. The authors' pipeline ran thus. MIGEC was used to demultiplex reads and group the reads by UMI, and MiTCR was used to assemble and quantify clonotypes. To remove erroneous sequences, TCR cDNA sequences were retained only when supported by two or more reads. Downstream repertoire analysis used the tcR package, and clonotypes were matched across fractions by CDR3 nucleotide sequence plus V segment. VDJmatch was used to annotate antigen specificity against VDJdb, with one amino acid substitution in CDR3 permitted. TCRdb reprocessed the reads, and each CDR3 protein sequence is entered once, without DNA. TCRdb, not the original authors, processed these V and J calls. The sample's records list 350,000 to 450,000 distinct CDR3 sequences. The top ten clonotypes cover around 4.9% of the sample.

The chain was built from TRBV18 and TRBJ2-1; TCRdb returns TRBD2, unconfirmable since there is no DNA. What was sequenced was blood T cells: a sorted CD56 or NKG2C T cell subset, CD4+ or CD8+ T cells, or bulk PBMC T cells (not recorded which). The sequence was obtained from a man aged 18-70 years in good health. The CDR3 in this case is CASSPGLGPTSGGIEQFF.